This TCR beta chain comes out of a study of blood T cells in healthy people across ages. Alongside a J-beta primer mix, a sample-barcoded 5' primer served in a second PCR lasting roughly 7 to 11 cycles. TCRdb independently ran MiXCR on the 5' RACE reads; one entry per CDR3 protein. The sample shows 1.5 million to 2 million distinct CDR3 sequences, about 30% of them seen only once. Study conclusions and caveats: Long-lived donors exceeded aged donors in naive CD4+ cells and diversity. Age showed a roughly linear inverse relationship with TCR beta diversity per million T cells.

V shed 0 bases, J shed 3 bases, and the junction held 9 bases outside the gene matches. This CDR3 spans 17 amino acids. Germline loops: CDR1 DFQATT, CDR2 SNEGSKA (reference sequence). To note about this clonotype: The antigen is not known.

V usage is TRBV20-1 and J usage is TRBJ2-1; TRBD2 agrees at 9 bases. The receptor's source is a woman in her thirties in good health. Source material: blood. CDR3 amino acids: CSARDDGAGGLYNEQFF. The CDR3 region has the DNA TGCAGTGCTAGAGATGATGGGGCGGGAGGGCTCTACAATGAGCAGTTCTTC.